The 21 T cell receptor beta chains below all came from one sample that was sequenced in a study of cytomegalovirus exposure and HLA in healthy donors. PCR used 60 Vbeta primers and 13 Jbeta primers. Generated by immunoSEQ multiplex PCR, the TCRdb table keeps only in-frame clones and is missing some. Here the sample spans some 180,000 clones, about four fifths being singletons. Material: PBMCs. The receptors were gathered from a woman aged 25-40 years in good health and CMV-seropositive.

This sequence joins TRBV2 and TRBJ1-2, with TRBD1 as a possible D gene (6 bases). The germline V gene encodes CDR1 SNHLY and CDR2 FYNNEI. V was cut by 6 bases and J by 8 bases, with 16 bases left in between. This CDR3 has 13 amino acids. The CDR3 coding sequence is TGTGCCAGCAGGAGGACAGCCCTCTGGGGCTACACCTTC. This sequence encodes CASRRTALWGYTF.

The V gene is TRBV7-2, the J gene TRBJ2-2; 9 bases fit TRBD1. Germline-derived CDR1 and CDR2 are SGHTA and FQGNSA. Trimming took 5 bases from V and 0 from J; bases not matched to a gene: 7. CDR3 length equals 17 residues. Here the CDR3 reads CASSATGTGTNTGELFF. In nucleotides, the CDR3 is TGTGCCAGCAGCGCGACCGGGACAGGGACGAACACCGGGGAGCTGTTTTTT.

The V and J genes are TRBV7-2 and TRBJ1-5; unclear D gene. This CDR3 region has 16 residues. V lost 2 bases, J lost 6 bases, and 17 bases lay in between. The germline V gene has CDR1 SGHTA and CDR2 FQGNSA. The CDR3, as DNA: TGTGCCAGCAGCTTAAAATCTCCTGGAGTGGCTCAGCCCCAGCATTTT. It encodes CASSLKSPGVAQPQHF.

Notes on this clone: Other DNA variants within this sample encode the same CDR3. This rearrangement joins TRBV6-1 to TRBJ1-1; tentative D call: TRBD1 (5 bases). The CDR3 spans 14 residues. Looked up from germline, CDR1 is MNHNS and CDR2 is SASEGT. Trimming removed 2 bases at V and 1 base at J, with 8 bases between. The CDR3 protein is CASSEWGGNTEAFF. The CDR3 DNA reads TGTGCCAGCAGTGAATGGGGGGGGAACACTGAAGCTTTCTTT.

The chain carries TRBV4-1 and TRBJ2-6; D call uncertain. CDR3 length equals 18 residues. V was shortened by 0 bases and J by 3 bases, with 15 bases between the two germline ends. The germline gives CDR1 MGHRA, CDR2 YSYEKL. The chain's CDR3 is CASSQDRVGRLGANVLTF. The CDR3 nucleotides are TGCGCCAGCAGCCAAGATCGGGTCGGTCGGCTTGGGGCCAACGTCCTGACTTTC.

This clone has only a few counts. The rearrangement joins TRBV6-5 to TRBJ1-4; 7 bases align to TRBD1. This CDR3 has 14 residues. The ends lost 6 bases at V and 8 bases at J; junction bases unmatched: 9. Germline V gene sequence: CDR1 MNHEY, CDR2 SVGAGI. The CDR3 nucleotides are TGTGCCAGCAGCTCCGGGACAGTTAGCGAAAAACTGTTTTTT. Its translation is CASSSGTVSEKLFF.

CDR3 sequence: CASKGGGSNTEAFF. DNA for the CDR3: TGTGCCAGTAAGGGCGGGGGATCGAACACTGAAGCTTTCTTT. The chain employs TRBV19 and TRBJ1-1; maybe TRBD1 (5 bases). The CDR3 covers 14 residues. The V and J ends lost 7 bases and 1 base respectively, with 13 bases between them. Germline V CDR1 and CDR2: LNHDA, SQIVND (reference sequence).

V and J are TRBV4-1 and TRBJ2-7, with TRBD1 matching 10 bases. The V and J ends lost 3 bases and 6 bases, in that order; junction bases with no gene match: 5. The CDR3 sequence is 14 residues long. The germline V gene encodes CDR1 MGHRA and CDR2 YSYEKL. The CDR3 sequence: CASSQTGGGGEQYF. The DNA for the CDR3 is TGCGCCAGCAGCCAGACAGGGGGCGGGGGCGAGCAGTACTTC.

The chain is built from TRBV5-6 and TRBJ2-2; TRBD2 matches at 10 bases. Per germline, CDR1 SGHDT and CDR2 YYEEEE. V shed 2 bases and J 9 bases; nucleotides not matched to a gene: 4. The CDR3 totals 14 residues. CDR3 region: CASSFASGGWELFF. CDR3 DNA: TGTGCCAGCAGCTTTGCTAGCGGGGGATGGGAGCTGTTTTTT.

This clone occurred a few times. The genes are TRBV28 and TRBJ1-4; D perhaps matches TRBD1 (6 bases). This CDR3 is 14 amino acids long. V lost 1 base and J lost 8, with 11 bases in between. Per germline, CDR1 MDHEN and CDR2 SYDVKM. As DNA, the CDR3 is TGTGCCAGCAGTTTATCGACAGGAGCGGAAAAACTGTTTTTT. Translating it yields CASSLSTGAEKLFF. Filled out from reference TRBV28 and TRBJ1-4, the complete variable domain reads DVKVTQSSRYLVKRTGEKVFLECVQDMDHENMFWYRQDPGLGLRLIYFSYDVKMKEKGDIPEGYSVSREKKERFSLILESASTNQTSMYLCASSLSTGAEKLFFGSGTQLSVL.

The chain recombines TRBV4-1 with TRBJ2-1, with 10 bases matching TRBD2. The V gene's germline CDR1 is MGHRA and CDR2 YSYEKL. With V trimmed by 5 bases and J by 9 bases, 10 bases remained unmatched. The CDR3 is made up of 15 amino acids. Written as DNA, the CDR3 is TGCGCCAGCAGCAAGGGAAGCGGGGGGGCCATTGAGCAGTTCTTC. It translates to CASSKGSGGAIEQFF.

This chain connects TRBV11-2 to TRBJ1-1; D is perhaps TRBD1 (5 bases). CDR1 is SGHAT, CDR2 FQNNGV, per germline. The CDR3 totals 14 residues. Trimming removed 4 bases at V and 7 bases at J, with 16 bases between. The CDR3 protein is CASSSKTAWVEAFF. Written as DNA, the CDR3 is TGTGCCAGCAGCTCGAAGACAGCGTGGGTTGAAGCTTTCTTT. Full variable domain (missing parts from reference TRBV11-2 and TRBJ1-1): EAGVAQSPRYKIIEKRQSVAFWCNPISGHATLYWYQQILGQGPKLLIQFQNNGVVDDSQLPKDRFSAERLKGVDSTLKIQPAKLEDSAVYLCASSSKTAWVEAFFGQGTRLTVV.

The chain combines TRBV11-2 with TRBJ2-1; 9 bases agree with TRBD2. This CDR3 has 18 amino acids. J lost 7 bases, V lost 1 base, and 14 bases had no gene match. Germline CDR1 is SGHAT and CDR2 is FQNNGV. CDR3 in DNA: TGTGCCAGCAGCTTAGTGGCTAGCGGGATTGGTTCGCGAAATGAGCAGTTCTTC. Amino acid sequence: CASSLVASGIGSRNEQFF.

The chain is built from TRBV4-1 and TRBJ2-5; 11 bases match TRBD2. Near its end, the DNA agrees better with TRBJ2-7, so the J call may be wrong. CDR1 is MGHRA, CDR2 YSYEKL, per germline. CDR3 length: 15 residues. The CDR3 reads CASSRLAGGVNEQYF. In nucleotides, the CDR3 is TGCGCCAGCAGCCGGCTAGCGGGGGGAGTCAACGAGCAGTACTTC.

The chain's CDR3 is CASSQGYAEDPFYNEQFF. The CDR3 DNA is TGTGCCAGCAGCCAAGGGTACGCGGAAGACCCTTTCTACAATGAGCAGTTCTTC. This rearrangement joins TRBV4-2 to TRBJ2-1; D uncertain. From germline, CDR1 is LGHNA and CDR2 YNFKEQ. The CDR3 runs to 18 residues. V shed 1 base and J shed 3 bases, with 19 bases lying between them.

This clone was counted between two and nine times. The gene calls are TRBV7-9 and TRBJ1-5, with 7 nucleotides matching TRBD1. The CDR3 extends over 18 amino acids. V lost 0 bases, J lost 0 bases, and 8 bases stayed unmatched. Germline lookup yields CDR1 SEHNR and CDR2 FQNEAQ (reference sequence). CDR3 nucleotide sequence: TGTGCCAGCAGCTTAGCGCCACCGGGACAGCATAGCAATCAGCCCCAGCATTTT. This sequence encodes CASSLAPPGQHSNQPQHF.

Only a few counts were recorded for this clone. This CDR3 is CASSLGLPNEQFF. The CDR3, as DNA: TGTGCCAGCAGCTTAGGGCTCCCCAATGAGCAGTTCTTC. The chain uses TRBV7-6 and TRBJ2-1; D is unclear. CDR1 and CDR2 (germline): SGHVS, FNYEAQ. The V end lost 1 base, the J end lost 6 bases, and 7 bases lay between the germline ends. This CDR3 has 13 amino acids.

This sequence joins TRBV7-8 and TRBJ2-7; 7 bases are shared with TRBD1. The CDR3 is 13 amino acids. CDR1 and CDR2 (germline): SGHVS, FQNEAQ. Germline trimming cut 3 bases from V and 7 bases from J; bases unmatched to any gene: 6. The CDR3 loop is CASSFTGAGEQYF. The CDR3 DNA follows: TGTGCCAGCAGCTTTACAGGGGCTGGAGAGCAGTACTTC.

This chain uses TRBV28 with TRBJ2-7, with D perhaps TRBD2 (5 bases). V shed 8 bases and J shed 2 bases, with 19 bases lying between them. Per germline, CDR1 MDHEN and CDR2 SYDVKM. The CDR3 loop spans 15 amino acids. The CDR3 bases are TGTGCCAGCTCTCAGAAGCCCGGGAATACCTACGAGCAGTACTTC. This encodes CASSQKPGNTYEQYF.

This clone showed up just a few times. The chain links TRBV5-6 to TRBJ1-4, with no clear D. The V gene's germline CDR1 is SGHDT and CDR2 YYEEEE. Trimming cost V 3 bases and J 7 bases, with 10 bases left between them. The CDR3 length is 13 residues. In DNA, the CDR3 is TGTGCCAGCAGCTCACACATTGGTGAAAAACTGTTTTTT. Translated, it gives CASSSHIGEKLFF.

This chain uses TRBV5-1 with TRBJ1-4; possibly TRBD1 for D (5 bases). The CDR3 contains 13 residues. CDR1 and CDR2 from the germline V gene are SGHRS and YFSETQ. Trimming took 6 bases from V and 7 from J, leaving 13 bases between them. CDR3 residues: CASTRAFGEKLFF. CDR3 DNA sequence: TGCGCCAGCACCAGGGCGTTCGGTGAAAAACTGTTTTTT.